The 21 T cell receptor beta chains in this list originate from one sample, sequenced in a study of cytotoxic CD8 clonotypes in ibrutinib-treated CLL. Here immunoSEQ multiplex PCR was the method, and the copy in TCRdb shows in-frame clones only, minus some. Among about 300,000 clones, about 72% were seen once, and the ten largest hold about 5.3%. The sequences come from PBMCs, collected at disease progression, from a patient treated with ibrutinib. The receptors come from a human donor with chronic lymphocytic leukemia.

The chain joins TRBV29-1 to TRBJ2-5; no clear D gene. Germline lookup yields CDR1 SQVTM and CDR2 ANQGSEA. This CDR3 contains 15 residues. Trimming removed 4 bases at V and 2 bases at J, with 17 bases between. CDR3 residues: CSVAPPLRVQETQYF. CDR3 nucleotide sequence: TGCAGCGTTGCCCCCCCATTAAGGGTGCAAGAGACCCAGTACTTC.

The V call is TRBV19, the J call TRBJ1-3, with D perhaps TRBD1 (6 bases). The V gene lost 4 bases and the J gene lost 2 bases, with 12 bases spanning the gap. CDR1 LNHDA and CDR2 SQIVND come from the germline V gene (reference sequence). The CDR3 loop spans 15 amino acids. CDR3 protein: CASSTTTGPGNTIYF. CDR3 DNA: TGTGCCAGTAGTACCACTACAGGGCCTGGAAACACCATATATTTT.

This clone has more than one count but fewer than ten. V gene TRBV6-1 combines with J gene TRBJ1-1, with D uncertain. CDR1 MNHNS and CDR2 SASEGT come from the germline V gene. V was clipped by 4 bases and J by 7 bases, with 13 bases between them. This CDR3 is built from 13 residues. The CDR3 reads CASSGRWFDEAFF. CDR3 coding DNA: TGTGCCAGCAGTGGCAGGTGGTTCGATGAAGCTTTCTTT.

This chain links TRBV7-9 with TRBJ2-7, with 13 positions matching TRBD2. Trimming took 7 bases from V and 3 from J; bases not matched to a gene: 12. CDR3 length equals 17 residues. Germline V gives CDR1 SEHNR, CDR2 FQNEAQ (reference sequence). CDR3 DNA sequence: TGTGCCAGCACCGGGCCTCCGGGACTAGCGGGGATCTACGAGCAGTACTTC. Residues: CASTGPPGLAGIYEQYF.

The rearrangement uses TRBV4-1 and TRBJ2-7, with 7 bases matching TRBD2. CDR3 length: 14 residues. J gave up 5 bases and V 3 bases, and 7 bases lay outside the gene matches. Germline V gives CDR1 MGHRA, CDR2 YSYEKL. The CDR3, as DNA: TGCGCCAGCAGCCATCTGCGGGAGAGGAACGAGCAGTACTTC. Protein: CASSHLRERNEQYF.

The chain recombines TRBV18 with TRBJ1-3; no reliable D call. The CDR3 spans 15 residues. V lost 3 bases to trimming and J lost 2 bases, with 11 bases between them. The V gene's germline CDR1 is KGHSH and CDR2 LQKENI. CDR3 amino acids: CASSPGVMTGNTIYF. The DNA of the CDR3 is TGTGCCAGCTCACCCGGGGTAATGACTGGAAACACCATATATTTT.

This sequence joins TRBV25-1 and TRBJ1-4; unclear D gene. The V gene lost 6 bases and the J gene lost 0 bases, with 11 bases spanning the gap. The germline V gene encodes CDR1 MGHDK and CDR2 SYGVNS. The length of the CDR3 is 15 residues. CDR3 in amino acids: CASSLGVATNEKLFF. The CDR3 nucleotides are TGTGCCAGCAGCCTTGGGGTAGCAACTAATGAAAAACTGTTTTTT.

V is TRBV7-3 and J is TRBJ2-1; 15 bases match TRBD2. The V and J ends lost 4 bases and 7 bases, in that order; junction bases with no gene match: 11. Germline V gene lookup returns CDR1 SGHTA and CDR2 FQGTGA. The CDR3 has 18 residues. The CDR3 reads CASSSGLAGGPTANEQFF. The DNA of the CDR3 is TGTGCCAGCAGCTCCGGACTAGCGGGAGGGCCGACAGCTAATGAGCAGTTCTTC.

V is TRBV18 and J is TRBJ2-7; TRBD1 agrees at 10 bases. The V gene end was trimmed by 4 bases and the J gene end by 5 bases; junction bases not matched to a gene: 8. Germline V gives CDR1 KGHSH, CDR2 LQKENI. CDR3 length: 15 residues. CDR3 sequence reads: CASSRPGQGSHEQYF. CDR3 bases: TGTGCCAGCTCACGGCCGGGACAGGGGAGCCACGAGCAGTACTTC. The complete variable domain, with remaining parts taken from reference TRBV18 and TRBJ2-7, reads NAGVMQNPRHLVRRRGQEARLRCSPMKGHSHVYWYRQLPEEGLKFMVYLQKENIIDESGMPKERFSAEFPKEGPSILRIQQVVRGDSAAYFCASSRPGQGSHEQYFGPGTRLTVT.

The chain employs TRBV2 and TRBJ2-5; 12 nucleotides align to TRBD2. Per germline, CDR1 SNHLY and CDR2 FYNNEI. Unmatched junction bases numbered 12, after V lost 0 bases and J lost 4 bases. The CDR3 is made up of 19 amino acids. CDR3 in amino acids: CASSEAGLAGPRGAETQYF. CDR3 DNA: TGTGCCAGCAGTGAAGCGGGACTAGCGGGTCCCCGCGGGGCAGAGACCCAGTACTTC.

This clone was detected only a few times. Other DNA sequences within the sample encode an identical CDR3. The rearrangement links TRBV5-1 to TRBJ1-5; TRBD1 agrees at 7 bases. This CDR3 contains 14 residues. V shed 1 base and J 2 bases; nucleotides not matched to a gene: 0. Per the germline V gene, CDR1 is SGHRS and CDR2 is YFSETQ. CDR3 DNA sequence: TGCGCCAGCAGCTTGACAGGGGGCAATCAGCCCCAGCATTTT. Its protein is CASSLTGGNQPQHF.

The chain combines TRBV7-6 with TRBJ2-3, with 10 nucleotides matching TRBD1. V lost 6 bases to trimming and J lost 2 bases; unmatched junction nucleotides: 11. Germline V gene data show CDR1 as SGHVS and CDR2 as FNYEAQ. CDR3 size: 17 residues. Written as DNA, the CDR3 is TGTGCCAGCAGTTTTAACACCGGGACAGGGGCCACAGATACGCAGTATTTT. This encodes CASSFNTGTGATDTQYF.

This clone appeared a few times. This chain links TRBV19 with TRBJ1-5, with D possibly matching TRBD1 (5 bases). This CDR3 contains 17 residues. Germline V gives CDR1 LNHDA, CDR2 SQIVND (reference sequence). V lost 1 base and J lost 6, with 19 bases in between. CDR3 DNA: TGTGCCAGTAGTATAGCCGCCATTGCAGGGTACGGTCAGCCCCAGCATTTT. Its translation: CASSIAAIAGYGQPQHF.

J is TRBJ2-3 and V is TRBV9; no reliable D call. Germline CDR1 is SGDLS and CDR2 is YYNGEE. The CDR3 covers 15 residues. V shed 0 bases and J shed 2 bases, with 10 bases lying between them. The CDR3 protein is CASSVGILLTDTQYF. For the CDR3, the DNA is TGTGCCAGCAGCGTAGGTATCCTTCTCACAGATACGCAGTATTTT.

V gene TRBV9 combines with J gene TRBJ2-6; D might be TRBD1 (5 bases). The CDR3 loop spans 14 amino acids. In germline, CDR1 is SGDLS, CDR2 YYNGEE. Trimming shortened V by 0 bases and J by 11 bases, and 12 bases separated the two germline ends. CDR3 sequence: CASSVEGASDVLTF. The DNA for the CDR3 is TGTGCCAGCAGCGTAGAAGGGGCCTCGGACGTCCTGACTTTC. The full variable domain, its missing parts supplied by reference TRBV9 and TRBJ2-6, is DSGVTQTPKHLITATGQRVTLRCSPRSGDLSVYWYQQSLDQGLQFLIQYYNGEERAKGNILERFSAQQFPDLHSELNLSSLELGDSALYFCASSVEGASDVLTFGAGSRLTVL.

This clone was seen only once. This chain connects TRBV11-2 to TRBJ2-7; TRBD1 matches at 8 bases. The CDR3 runs 13 residues. In germline, CDR1 is SGHAT, CDR2 FQNNGV. Trimming removed 0 bases from V and 9 bases from J; junction bases left unmatched: 4. In DNA, the CDR3 is TGTGCCAGCAGCTTAGAGGCAGGGGGCATGCAGTACTTC. This codes for CASSLEAGGMQYF.

This chain links TRBV25-1 with TRBJ2-5; unclear D gene. The CDR3 runs to 15 residues. Trimming removed 4 bases from V and 5 bases from J, with 17 bases in between. Germline loops: CDR1 MGHDK, CDR2 SYGVNS. CDR3 bases: TGTGCCAGCAGTGTTTCGTCAGTTCTGTGGGAGACCCAGTACTTC. Translation: CASSVSSVLWETQYF.

This clone has just a few counts. J is TRBJ2-7 and V is TRBV5-6, with 8 bases lining up with TRBD1. There are 15 residues in the CDR3. Looked up from germline, CDR1 is SGHDT and CDR2 is YYEEEE. Germline trimming cut 0 bases from V and 3 bases from J; bases unmatched to any gene: 5. Here the CDR3 DNA reads TGTGCCAGCAGCTTGGGGTCAGGGGGCTACTACGAGCAGTACTTC. Translated: CASSLGSGGYYEQYF.

V and J are TRBV7-5 and TRBJ2-5; TRBD2 was called by the table and not checked on the DNA. TRBV7-5 is recorded as a pseudogene. The CDR3 length is 14 residues. The CDR3 region has the DNA TGTGCCAGAAGCTTAGCAGCGGGGCAAGAGACCCAGTACTTC. This codes for CARSLAAGQETQYF.

To note about this clone: Different DNA sequences within this sample yield the same CDR3. The chain uses TRBV27 and TRBJ2-5, with D unclear. The V and J ends lost 3 bases and 1 base respectively, with 6 bases between them. CDR1 and CDR2 from the germline V gene are MNHEY and SMNVEV (reference sequence). This CDR3 has 13 residues. CDR3 nucleotides: TGTGCCAGCAGTTTTGGGCTCCAAGAGACCCAGTACTTC. It specifies CASSFGLQETQYF.

The chain uses TRBV5-1 and TRBJ2-2; 9 bases map to TRBD1. This CDR3 has 16 amino acids. Germline assignment: CDR1 SGHRS and CDR2 YFSETQ. After removal of 4 bases from V and 5 bases from J, the junction contained 9 bases not matched to a gene. In DNA form, the CDR3 reads TGCGCCAGCAGCACCGGACAGGGGTTCACGACCGGGGAGCTGTTTTTT. This translates into CASSTGQGFTTGELFF.